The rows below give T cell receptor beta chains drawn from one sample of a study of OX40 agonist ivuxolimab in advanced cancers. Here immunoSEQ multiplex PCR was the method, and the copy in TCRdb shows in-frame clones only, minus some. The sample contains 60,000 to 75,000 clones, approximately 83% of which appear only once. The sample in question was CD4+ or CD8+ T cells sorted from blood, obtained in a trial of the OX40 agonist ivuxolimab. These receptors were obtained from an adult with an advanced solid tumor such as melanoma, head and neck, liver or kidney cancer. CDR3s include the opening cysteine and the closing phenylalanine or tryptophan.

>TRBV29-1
CSAFGGSNTEAFF
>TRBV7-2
CASSLALGISEQFF
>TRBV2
CASQGGGKRETQYF
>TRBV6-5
CASSFDRAPYGYTF
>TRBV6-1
CASRSAGAGQPQHF
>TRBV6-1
CASGPGHFPYEQYF
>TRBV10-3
CAIGGAGTEAFF
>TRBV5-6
CASEVLSGANVLTF
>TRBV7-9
CASSARTGLGVYGYTF
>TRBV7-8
CASSVYYRDRGPNSPLHF
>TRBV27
CASSFLGQGIETQYF
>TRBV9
CASVPGHLNTEAFF
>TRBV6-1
CASISYRSSDTQYF
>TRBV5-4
CASSPPGEGYNEQFF
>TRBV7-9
CASSPGTGLAGELFF
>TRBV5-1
CASSLDGNGELFF
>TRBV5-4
CASSGDQVAKNIQYF
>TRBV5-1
CASSGALAGGLNEQFF
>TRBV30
CAWSVPRAGSGYGYTF
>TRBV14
CASSPRGREYTIYF
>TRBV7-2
CASSTGDRAIEKLFF
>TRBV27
CASSLSNWRGAKNIQYF
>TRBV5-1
CASSSASGRNEQFF
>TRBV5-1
CASSLAQSDYGYTF
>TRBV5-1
CASSSRQGNNSPLHF
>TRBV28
CASSPNDRGRNQPQHF
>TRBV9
CASSVGQLAGAYEQYF
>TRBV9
CASSDTTWVNTEAFF
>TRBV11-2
CASSLGGSLEQYF
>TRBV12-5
CASAQGWTGELFF
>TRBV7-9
CASSPQGLGTEAFF
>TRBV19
CASSLKAGGGYNEQFF
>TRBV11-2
CASSLPGQGGHEQYF
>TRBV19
CASTEGFGALHF
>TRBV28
CASNWEVGNSPLHF
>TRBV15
CATSRDHEQYF
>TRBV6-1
CASSEQQSTGELFF
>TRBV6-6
CASSPAGSSYEQYF
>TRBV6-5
CASRRLAASYEQYF
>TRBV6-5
CASHEERGGAYEQYF
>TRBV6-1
CASSEGTFYGYTF